The 13 T cell receptor beta chains listed next were all sequenced from one sample in a study of IL-32 and malignant T cell survival in cutaneous lymphoma. The table came from immunoSEQ multiplex PCR; TCRdb's copy has only in-frame clones and leaves some out. The table lists around 2,400 clones, 82% of them singletons, with around 50% in the top ten. Blood came from patients with leukemic cutaneous T cell lymphoma, or Sezary syndrome. The sample was blood, taken on day 0. The receptors were gathered from a human donor with cutaneous T cell lymphoma.

The chain has TRBV6-6 and TRBJ1-1; D not certain. The CDR3 extends over 14 amino acids. The V end was cut by 0 bases, the J end by 6 bases, with 11 bases between. Germline assignment: CDR1 MNHNY and CDR2 SVGAGI (reference sequence). In DNA form, the CDR3 reads TGTGCCAGCAGTTACTCGACGGGGTTCGCTGAAGCTTTCTTT. Amino acid sequence: CASSYSTGFAEAFF.

The V call is TRBV13, the J call TRBJ2-3, with 7 nucleotides matching TRBD2. J lost 1 base, V lost 5 bases, and 9 bases had no gene match. Germline V gene sequence: CDR1 PRHDT, CDR2 FYEKMQ (reference sequence). The CDR3 sequence is 16 residues long. CDR3 in amino acids: CASSVKVGGGTDTQYF. CDR3 DNA sequence: TGTGCCAGCAGCGTTAAAGTGGGAGGGGGCACAGATACGCAGTATTTT.

V and J are TRBV14 and TRBJ2-3, with D uncertain. CDR1 and CDR2 from the germline V gene are SGHDN and FVKESK. V was clipped by 1 base and J by 0 bases, with 8 bases between them. The CDR3 has 15 residues. CDR3 sequence (DNA): TGTGCCAGCAGCCAAGGGAGCCGTAGCACAGATACGCAGTATTTT. This gives the protein CASSQGSRSTDTQYF.

The chain uses TRBV4-2 and TRBJ2-5, with D perhaps TRBD2 (5 bases). V dropped 0 bases and J dropped 4 bases, with 6 bases sitting between them. Germline V gene data show CDR1 as LGHNA and CDR2 as YNFKEQ. CDR3 size: 13 residues. The CDR3 region is CASSQEGVETQYF. In DNA form, the CDR3 reads TGTGCCAGCAGCCAAGAGGGAGTAGAGACCCAGTACTTC.

The chain joins TRBV6-1 to TRBJ1-1; TRBD1 matches at 10 bases. The V gene's germline CDR1 is MNHNS and CDR2 SASEGT. The CDR3 is 14 amino acids. The junction had 6 bases not matched to a gene; V was cut back by 7 bases and J by 4 bases. Here the CDR3 reads CASIRQGAGTEAFF. The CDR3 bases are TGTGCCAGCATTCGACAGGGGGCGGGCACTGAAGCTTTCTTT.

CDR3 bases: TGTGCCAGCAAAATACAGGGGACCACAGATACGCAGTATTTT. It translates to CASKIQGTTDTQYF. The J gene is TRBJ2-3, the V gene TRBV7-8; 7 nucleotides align to TRBD1. The length of the CDR3 is 14 residues. Losses at the gene ends were 7 bases for V and 2 bases for J; bases not matched to a gene: 6. The germline V gene has CDR1 SGHVS and CDR2 FQNEAQ.

The chain uses TRBV5-4 and TRBJ2-7, with TRBD2 identical over 14 bases. V trimming: 1 base; J trimming: 6 bases; junction bases outside the gene matches: 3. Germline V lookup: CDR1 SGHNT, CDR2 YYREEE (reference sequence). This CDR3 comprises 15 residues. Here the CDR3 reads CASSLWGLAGAEQYF. The CDR3 DNA reads as TGTGCCAGCAGCTTGTGGGGACTAGCGGGGGCCGAGCAGTACTTC.

J is TRBJ2-7 and V is TRBV5-1, with 13 bases that match TRBD2. Trimming removed 0 bases from V and 0 bases from J; junction bases left unmatched: 3. The CDR3 is 17 residues long. CDR1 is SGHRS and CDR2 is YFSETQ in the germline V gene. The CDR3 nucleotides are TGCGCCAGCAGCTTGGGGACTAGCGGGGGCCTCTCCTACGAGCAGTACTTC. Encoded protein: CASSLGTSGGLSYEQYF.

V usage is TRBV28 and J usage is TRBJ2-2; maybe TRBD2 (6 bases). This CDR3 comprises 12 residues. With 8 bases removed from V and 4 bases from J, the gap between germline ends came to 8 bases. Germline values: CDR1 MDHEN, CDR2 SYDVKM. The CDR3 nucleotides read TGTGCCAGCCGGGGGAGCACCGGGGAGCTGTTTTTT. Protein product: CASRGSTGELFF.

The rearrangement links TRBV2 to TRBJ2-2; D unclear. The length of the CDR3 is 14 residues. Trimming stripped 2 bases from V and 1 base from J, with 5 bases between. Germline loops: CDR1 SNHLY, CDR2 FYNNEI. The CDR3 spells CASSELGNTGELFF. The CDR3 nucleotides are TGTGCCAGCAGTGAATTGGGGAACACCGGGGAGCTGTTTTTT.

CDR3: CASSVDSANTGELFF. The CDR3 nucleotides are TGTGCCAGCAGTGTGGACAGCGCGAACACCGGGGAGCTGTTTTTT. The chain links TRBV6-9 to TRBJ2-2; tentatively, D is TRBD1 (6 bases). There are 15 residues in the CDR3. Germline assignment: CDR1 MNHGY and CDR2 SVAAGI. V was cut by 5 bases and J by 0 bases, with 10 bases left in between.

This rearrangement joins TRBV5-1 to TRBJ1-1; 7 bases are a match to TRBD1. CDR1 is SGHRS and CDR2 is YFSETQ in the germline V gene. The CDR3 has 14 amino acids. J was trimmed by 1 base and V by 4 bases; bases with no gene match: 4. In DNA form, the CDR3 reads TGCGCCAGCAGCGCAGGGGGGCCGAACACTGAAGCTTTCTTT. The encoded protein is CASSAGGPNTEAFF.

The V and J genes are TRBV7-2 and TRBJ1-5; 8 nucleotides match TRBD1. V lost 4 bases to trimming and J lost 0 bases; unmatched junction nucleotides: 8. Germline V gene sequence: CDR1 SGHTA, CDR2 FQGNSA. The CDR3 is 17 amino acids. CDR3: CASSSQGGVYSNQPQHF. As DNA, the CDR3 is TGTGCCAGCAGCTCACAGGGGGGGGTCTATAGCAATCAGCCCCAGCATTTT.